Listed here are 25 T cell receptor beta chains from one sample, sequenced in a study of Ad26.COV2.S vaccination and SARS-CoV-2 variants. The method was immunoSEQ multiplex PCR; TCRdb's version includes in-frame clones alone and lacks a portion of them. The data show about 350,000 clones, 92% seen once. The sequences come from peripheral blood, collected after recovery from COVID-19. The receptors here all came from a human donor who had recovered from COVID-19.

The gene calls are TRBV11-2 and TRBJ1-6; D not certain. Germline V CDR1 and CDR2: SGHAT, FQNNGV. V was trimmed by 0 bases and J by 7 bases, leaving 13 bases between them. The CDR3 spans 16 residues. The CDR3 DNA follows: TGTGCCAGCAGCTTAGATCAAGGGCCGCCCAATTCACCCCTCCACTTT. It is translated as CASSLDQGPPNSPLHF.

This rearrangement joins TRBV5-1 to TRBJ2-3, with D perhaps matching TRBD2 (5 bases). The CDR3 covers 15 residues. Germline V gene data show CDR1 as SGHRS and CDR2 as YFSETQ. V was trimmed by 6 bases and J by 1 base, leaving 15 bases between them. The CDR3 DNA reads as TGCGCCAGCACCATAGATGGGGAGCGCACAGATACGCAGTATTTT. Its translation: CASTIDGERTDTQYF. The full variable domain, rest sourced from reference TRBV5-1 and TRBJ2-3, is KAGVTQTPRYLIKTRGQQVTLSCSPISGHRSVSWYQQTPGQGLQFLFEYFSETQRNKGNFPGRFSGRQFSNSRSEMNVSTLELGDSALYLCASTIDGERTDTQYFGPGTRLTVL.

This chain links TRBV6-2 or TRBV6-3 with TRBJ2-2, with 7 bases that match TRBD1. CDR3 size: 14 residues. Germline values: CDR1 MNHEY, CDR2 SVGEGT. V lost 5 bases, J lost 4 bases, and 4 bases stayed unmatched. The CDR3 DNA is TGTGCCAGCAGTACGACAGGGACCACCGGGGAGCTGTTTTTT. Its translation: CASSTTGTTGELFF.

The chain recombines TRBV2 with TRBJ2-7; D is undetermined. The CDR3 contains 11 residues. Germline loops: CDR1 SNHLY, CDR2 FYNNEI. V was cut by 6 bases and J by 4 bases, with 7 bases left in between. The CDR3 loop reads CASRSNYEQYF. Written as DNA, the CDR3 is TGTGCCAGCAGGAGCAATTACGAGCAGTACTTC.

The chain employs TRBV9 and TRBJ2-1, with D possibly TRBD2 on 5 matching bases. Looked up from germline, CDR1 is SGDLS and CDR2 is YYNGEE. The CDR3 covers 13 residues. Trimming left V 0 bases short and J 6 bases short, with 7 bases between. CDR3 nucleotide sequence: TGTGCCAGCAGCGTAGGGCTAGCCAATGAGCAGTTCTTC. This gives the protein CASSVGLANEQFF.

V is TRBV11-3 and J is TRBJ2-7; D might be TRBD2 (5 bases). V was pared by 8 bases and J by 8 bases, with 16 bases between. Germline values: CDR1 SGHNT, CDR2 YENEEA. The CDR3 consists of 12 residues. The CDR3 reads CASSRERGQQYF. The CDR3 DNA follows: TGTGCCAGCTCTCGAGAACGGGGTCAGCAGTACTTC. Complete variable domain (other parts from reference TRBV11-3 and TRBJ2-7): EAGVVQSPRYKIIEKKQPVAFWCNPISGHNTLYWYLQNLGQGPELLIRYENEEAVDDSQLPKDRFSAERLKGVDSTLKIQPAELGDSAVYLCASSRERGQQYFGPGTRLTVT.

The chain combines TRBV9 with TRBJ1-2; 12 bases fit TRBD1. This CDR3 spans 16 amino acids. The trim removed 4 bases at V and 7 bases at J, leaving 11 bases unmatched. CDR1 is SGDLS and CDR2 is YYNGEE in the germline V gene. This CDR3 reads CASSLLLGQGAGGYTF. The DNA of the CDR3 is TGTGCCAGCAGCCTCCTTCTGGGACAGGGGGCAGGTGGCTACACCTTC.

Note on this clone: This specimen includes other DNA sequences encoding the same CDR3. The V gene is TRBV9, the J gene TRBJ2-3; possibly TRBD2 for D (6 bases). CDR1 SGDLS and CDR2 YYNGEE come from the germline V gene. The length of the CDR3 is 12 residues. The ends were cut back, 2 bases at V and 6 bases at J, with 7 bases in the middle. CDR3 coding DNA: TGTGCCAGCAGCGTTGGGAGGGATACGCAGTATTTT. It specifies CASSVGRDTQYF.

This rearrangement joins TRBV19 to TRBJ2-5, with D unresolved. The V and J ends lost 6 bases and 5 bases respectively, with 19 bases between them. CDR3 length: 15 amino acids. Germline lookup yields CDR1 LNHDA and CDR2 SQIVND (reference sequence). The CDR3 nucleotides read TGTGCCAGTAGATCGAAGTTGGCGGTGGGGGAGACCCAGTACTTC. This encodes CASRSKLAVGETQYF.

This clone appeared once. CDR3 coding DNA: TGTGCCAGCAGCCCCGACCGAAGTGGGGGCTACACCTTC. This translates into CASSPDRSGGYTF. The chain links TRBV27 to TRBJ1-2; D is unclear. From germline, CDR1 is MNHEY and CDR2 SMNVEV (reference sequence). The CDR3 runs to 13 residues. V gave up 6 bases and J gave up 8 bases, with 16 bases separating them.

The CDR3 DNA follows: TGTGCCAGCGGAGGGGGAACCGATACGCAGTATTTT. Translated: CASGGGTDTQYF. The chain combines TRBV6-5 with TRBJ2-3; D might be TRBD1 or TRBD2, each matching 6 bases. CDR1 and CDR2 from the germline V gene are MNHEY and SVGAGI. Trimming removed 8 bases at V and 6 bases at J, with 12 bases between. The CDR3 spans 12 residues.

The gene calls are TRBV6-5 and TRBJ1-1; 8 positions agree with TRBD1. Trimming cost V 8 bases and J 3 bases; bases outside gene matches: 8. The CDR3 is 14 amino acids. Germline CDR1 and CDR2: MNHEY and SVGAGI. Here the CDR3 reads CASSFDRGDTEAFF. CDR3 DNA: TGTGCCAGCTCCTTTGACAGGGGCGACACTGAAGCTTTCTTT.

This chain links TRBV6-6 with TRBJ1-1; D unclear. From germline, CDR1 is MNHNY and CDR2 SVGAGI (reference sequence). This CDR3 comprises 14 residues. Trimming removed 2 bases from V and 5 bases from J, with 12 bases in between. DNA of the CDR3: TGTGCCAGCAGTTACGCCGAGGGTGGTACTGAAGCTTTCTTT. As protein: CASSYAEGGTEAFF.

This chain connects TRBV7-9 to TRBJ1-5; D ambiguous. The CDR3 loop spans 13 amino acids. Deletions cut 4 bases from V and 14 bases from J, with 18 bases between. Germline-derived CDR1 and CDR2 are SEHNR and FQNEAQ (reference sequence). DNA for the CDR3: TGTGCCAGCAGCTCGGGGTGGGATAAGGGAGAGCATTTT. Translating it yields CASSSGWDKGEHF. Filled out from reference TRBV7-9 and TRBJ1-5, the complete variable domain reads DTGVSQNPRHKITKRGQNVTFRCDPISEHNRLYWYRQTLGQGPEFLTYFQNEAQLEKSRLLSDRFSAERPKGSFSTLEIQRTEQGDSAMYLCASSSGWDKGEHFGDGTRLSIL.

The V and J genes are TRBV27 and TRBJ1-2; perhaps TRBD1 as D (5 bases). There are 11 residues in the CDR3. The V gene's germline CDR1 is MNHEY and CDR2 SMNVEV (reference sequence). The CDR3 here is CGARGAHGYTF. The CDR3 DNA is TGTGGCGCACGAGGGGCTCATGGCTACACCTTC.

The chain employs TRBV28 and TRBJ1-3; tentative D call: TRBD1 (6 bases). Per germline, CDR1 MDHEN and CDR2 SYDVKM. Deletions cut 4 bases from V and 8 bases from J, with 21 bases between. There are 16 residues in the CDR3. The CDR3 protein is CASSWGQTGTGDTIYF. The CDR3 bases are TGTGCCAGCAGTTGGGGCCAAACAGGGACTGGGGACACCATATATTTT.

The CDR3 DNA sequence: TGTGCCAGCAGGGTAGCGGGGGGAGCCGGGGAGCTGTTTTTT. Translated: CASRVAGGAGELFF. This rearrangement joins TRBV2 to TRBJ2-2; 10 bases match TRBD2. Germline V CDR1 and CDR2: SNHLY, FYNNEI. The CDR3 spans 14 residues. Trimming took 6 bases from V and 6 from J; bases not matched to a gene: 4.

The chain couples TRBV9 to TRBJ1-6; 7 bases line up with TRBD1. V trimming: 3 bases; J trimming: 10 bases; junction bases outside the gene matches: 7. The length of the CDR3 is 14 residues. Germline CDR1 reads SGDLS; CDR2 reads YYNGEE. CDR3 residues: CASSDQGGSSPLHF. CDR3 DNA: TGTGCCAGCAGCGACCAGGGGGGAAGCTCACCCCTCCACTTT.

The chain uses TRBV7-6 and TRBJ2-3; maybe TRBD1 (5 bases). The CDR3 runs 17 residues. Trimming left V 3 bases short and J 1 base short, with 17 bases between. CDR1 and CDR2 (germline): SGHVS, FNYEAQ. The CDR3 bases are TGTGCCAGCAGCTTGTTGCCCCAGGGTGGCGGCACAGATACGCAGTATTTT. Protein sequence: CASSLLPQGGGTDTQYF.

Remarks on this clone: Other DNA sequences from this sample encode an identical CDR3 as well. The V call is TRBV6-2 or TRBV6-3, the J call TRBJ2-1; D is unresolved. Trimming removed 0 bases at V and 4 bases at J, with 4 bases between. This CDR3 is built from 13 residues. In germline, CDR1 is MNHEY, CDR2 SVGEGT. The CDR3 DNA sequence: TGTGCCAGCAGTTACTCGACGTACAATGAGCAGTTCTTC. Amino acid sequence: CASSYSTYNEQFF.

This clone was seen once. The chain has TRBV2 and TRBJ1-1; possible D gene TRBD1, 6 bases. The V end lost 8 bases, the J end lost 0 bases, and 10 bases lay between the germline ends. Germline V CDR1 and CDR2: SNHLY, FYNNEI. The CDR3 consists of 13 residues. CDR3 sequence (DNA): TGTGCCAGCCCCCCAGGGGTGAACACTGAAGCTTTCTTT. Protein product: CASPPGVNTEAFF.

The V and J genes are TRBV25-1 and TRBJ1-6; D may be TRBD1 (6 bases). The CDR3 has 14 residues. The V gene lost 3 bases and the J gene lost 10 bases, with 13 bases spanning the gap. Germline V gene data show CDR1 as MGHDK and CDR2 as SYGVNS. CDR3 DNA sequence: TGTGCCAGCAGTGACGGCAGGGGTGGCTCACCCCTCCACTTT. Protein sequence: CASSDGRGGSPLHF.

The chain couples TRBV6-2 or TRBV6-3 to TRBJ2-1; the D is unclear. V lost 2 bases and J 7 bases, leaving 12 bases between the germline ends. CDR3 size: 14 residues. In germline, CDR1 is MNHEY, CDR2 SVGEGT. In nucleotides, the CDR3 is TGTGCCAGCAGTTACGCTCGCGCGAGGAATGAGCAGTTCTTC. Its protein is CASSYARARNEQFF.

CDR3 in amino acids: CAISESGDRGSRGYGYTF. The CDR3 bases are TGTGCCATCAGTGAGTCAGGAGACAGGGGTTCCCGGGGCTATGGCTACACCTTC. This sequence joins TRBV10-3 and TRBJ1-2, with 8 nucleotides matching TRBD1. The CDR3 is 18 residues long. Per the germline V gene, CDR1 is ENHRY and CDR2 is SYGVKD. The V gene end was trimmed by 0 bases and the J gene end by 4 bases; junction bases not matched to a gene: 13.

V usage is TRBV6-1 and J usage is TRBJ1-1; 10 nucleotides agree with TRBD1. The CDR3 sequence is 16 residues long. Trimming at V came to 4 bases and at J to 1 base, leaving 6 bases not matched to a gene. The germline CDR1 and CDR2 sequences are MNHNS and SASEGT. Here the CDR3 reads CASSVGTGVSNTEAFF. The CDR3 DNA reads as TGTGCCAGCAGTGTGGGGACAGGGGTCTCGAACACTGAAGCTTTCTTT.